Following are 19 T cell receptor beta chains from one sample sequenced in a study of blood T cells in healthy people across ages. For the second PCR, which ran for 7 to 11 cycles, a sample-barcoded 5' primer and a J-beta primer mix were used. TCRdb processed the 5' RACE reads anew with MiXCR; each CDR3 protein has one entry. The data hold about 1.6 million distinct CDR3 sequences, with 30% to 40% observed a single time. Sequencing was carried out using blood. Every receptor here comes from a woman in her 30s in good health.

The V call is TRBV7-9, the J call TRBJ1-6; D not resolved. V lost 1 base to trimming and J lost 6 bases, with 7 bases between them. The length of the CDR3 is 14 residues. Per the germline V gene, CDR1 is SEHNR and CDR2 is FQNEAQ (reference sequence). CDR3 sequence (DNA): TGTGCCAGCAGCTTAGTTGCCAGTAATTCACCCCTCCACTTT. Amino acid sequence: CASSLVASNSPLHF.

The gene calls are TRBV3-1 and TRBJ1-6; D is unclear. Germline V gene lookup returns CDR1 LGHDT and CDR2 YNNKEL (reference sequence). This CDR3 contains 12 residues. Trimming removed 8 bases at V and 0 bases at J, with 2 bases between. The CDR3 DNA reads as TGTGCCAGCGACTCCTATAATTCACCCCTCCACTTT. This codes for CASDSYNSPLHF.

The J gene is TRBJ2-5, the V gene TRBV7-9; D tentatively reads TRBD1 or TRBD2 (5 bases each). The DNA end is a closer match to TRBJ2-7, so the J assignment may be wrong. The CDR3 length is 18 residues. Germline values: CDR1 SEHNR, CDR2 FQNEAQ (reference sequence). CDR3 loop: CASSLAAFQGVPLYEQYF. Written as DNA, the CDR3 is TGTGCCAGCAGCTTAGCCGCATTTCAGGGAGTCCCCCTCTACGAGCAGTACTTC.

The rearrangement joins TRBV20-1 to TRBJ1-5, with D unclear. Germline V CDR1 and CDR2: DFQATT, SNEGSKA (reference sequence). V was clipped by 3 bases and J by 7 bases, with 16 bases between them. The CDR3 sequence is 14 residues long. CDR3 protein: CSARPSGLGQPQHF. The CDR3 DNA reads TGCAGTGCTAGGCCCTCCGGGCTGGGCCAGCCCCAGCATTTT.

The V and J genes are TRBV5-1 and TRBJ1-4, with D perhaps matching TRBD1 (6 bases). The V gene lost 4 bases and the J gene lost 0 bases, with 13 bases spanning the gap. This CDR3 spans 16 amino acids. Germline values: CDR1 SGHRS, CDR2 YFSETQ. The CDR3 DNA is TGCGCCAGCAGCCCCGGACAGACAACAACTAATGAAAAACTGTTTTTT. Its protein is CASSPGQTTTNEKLFF. The full variable domain, in which reference TRBV5-1 and TRBJ1-4 provide the parts outside the CDR3, is KAGVTQTPRYLIKTRGQQVTLSCSPISGHRSVSWYQQTPGQGLQFLFEYFSETQRNKGNFPGRFSGRQFSNSRSEMNVSTLELGDSALYLCASSPGQTTTNEKLFFGSGTQLSVL.

The rearrangement uses TRBV20-1 and TRBJ2-5, with TRBD1 as a possible D gene (6 bases). The CDR3 is 13 amino acids. The germline V gene encodes CDR1 DFQATT and CDR2 SNEGSKA (reference sequence). V was trimmed by 7 bases and J by 5 bases, leaving 17 bases between them. This chain's CDR3 is CSGQGMSRETQYF. In DNA form, the CDR3 reads TGCAGTGGTCAGGGGATGAGTCGGGAGACCCAGTACTTC.

This clonotype occurred a few times. This chain joins TRBV12-3 or TRBV12-4 and TRBJ1-1; no firm D call. This CDR3 contains 13 residues. Trimming shortened V by 0 bases and J by 4 bases, and 6 bases separated the two germline ends. CDR3 DNA sequence: TGTGCCAGCAGTTTAGCGAGTATCACTGAAGCTTTCTTT. Protein product: CASSLASITEAFF.

This chain joins TRBV20-1 and TRBJ2-3; TRBD2 matches 10 bases. The CDR3 runs 17 residues. After removal of 4 bases from V and 4 bases from J, the junction contained 14 bases not matched to a gene. In germline, CDR1 is DFQATT, CDR2 SNEGSKA (reference sequence). For the CDR3, the DNA is TGCAGTGCTACCCCGGCTAGCGGGAGAGGGTTGGCAGATACGCAGTATTTT. Its protein product is CSATPASGRGLADTQYF.

The chain carries TRBV3-1 and TRBJ1-2; D unresolved. V lost 0 bases, J lost 7 bases, and 21 bases lay in between. Germline V gene sequence: CDR1 LGHDT, CDR2 YNNKEL (reference sequence). The CDR3 extends over 17 amino acids. CDR3 protein: CASSQDATDASGGGYTF. The CDR3 DNA reads as TGTGCCAGCAGCCAAGATGCTACTGACGCATCCGGTGGTGGCTACACCTTC.

This rearrangement joins TRBV5-5 to TRBJ2-2, with no clear D. Germline V gene lookup returns CDR1 SGHKS and CDR2 YYEKEE (reference sequence). The CDR3 is made up of 13 amino acids. The ends were cut back, 9 bases at V and 4 bases at J, with 13 bases in the middle. The CDR3 DNA reads TGTGCCACCTCACTTCACCGCACCGGGGAGCTGTTTTTT. It translates to CATSLHRTGELFF.

With regard to this clonotype: One end of the junction varies from germline; a read error may be responsible. Written as DNA, the CDR3 is TGTGCCAGCGGCTTATGGGGTCAAACCAGCCCTGGAAACACCATATATTTT. This gives the protein CASGLWGQTSPGNTIYF. The genes are TRBV13 and TRBJ1-3; D not certain. The CDR3 contains 17 residues. Germline V gene lookup returns CDR1 PRHDT and CDR2 FYEKMQ (reference sequence).

This clonotype was observed a handful of times. The gene calls are TRBV20-1 and TRBJ2-3; D uncertain. The CDR3 extends over 14 amino acids. Trimming shortened V by 0 bases and J by 2 bases, and 9 bases separated the two germline ends. Germline V gene data show CDR1 as DFQATT and CDR2 as SNEGSKA (reference sequence). CDR3 in DNA: TGCAGTGCTAGAGATCTGCGATACACAGATACGCAGTATTTT. Residues: CSARDLRYTDTQYF.

The chain couples TRBV12-3 or TRBV12-4 to TRBJ2-1; 7 bases align to TRBD2. The ends lost 3 bases at V and 7 bases at J; junction bases unmatched: 6. This CDR3 spans 14 amino acids. CDR3 DNA: TGTGCCAGCAGTTTCGGGACTACCCATAATGAGCAGTTCTTC. The encoded protein is CASSFGTTHNEQFF.

CDR3 DNA: TGCGCCAGCAGCCAAGATCTAGGGGCAGGGAGGGAGCAGTTCTTC. Amino acids: CASSQDLGAGREQFF. The chain uses TRBV4-1 and TRBJ2-1, with D possibly being TRBD2 (6 bases). Deletions cut 0 bases from V and 10 bases from J, with 16 bases between. Germline loops: CDR1 MGHRA, CDR2 YSYEKL. This CDR3 is built from 15 residues.

On this clonotype itself: The conserved final phenylalanine or tryptophan is absent from the CDR3, which likely points to a read error. The chain combines TRBV5-1 with TRBJ2-5; TRBD1 aligns across 8 bases. The CDR3 is made up of 15 amino acids. The germline gives CDR1 SGHRS, CDR2 YFSETQ. J gave up 3 bases and V 0 bases, and 4 bases lay outside the gene matches. Written as DNA, the CDR3 is TGCGCCAGCAGCTTGGGGTCAGGGGGCGAAGAGACCCAGTACTGC. It specifies CASSLGSGGEETQYC.

Points on this clonotype: This may stem from a read error, because a much larger clone lies one nucleotide away. The chain uses TRBV2 and TRBJ2-7, with unresolved D. The CDR3 contains 11 residues. The germline V gene has CDR1 SNHLY and CDR2 FYNNEI. In nucleotides, the CDR3 is TGTGCCAGCACTGAAGCCTACGAGCAGTACTTC. Translation gives CASTEAYEQYF.

This clonotype was found many times. The genes are TRBV7-2 and TRBJ1-2, with TRBD1 matching 10 bases. The CDR3 loop spans 14 amino acids. Trimming took 4 bases from V and 8 from J; bases not matched to a gene: 7. Germline CDR1 and CDR2: SGHTA and FQGNSA. This chain's CDR3 is CASSYGTGERGYTF. The CDR3, as DNA: TGTGCCAGCAGCTACGGGACAGGGGAACGGGGCTACACCTTC.

V and J are TRBV4-2 and TRBJ1-4, with a weak D call TRBD1 (5 bases). Trimming pared 0 bases from V and 8 bases from J, leaving 10 bases between. Germline CDR1 is LGHNA and CDR2 is YNFKEQ. The CDR3 length is 14 residues. The CDR3: CASSQDMGREKLFF. The CDR3 DNA sequence: TGTGCCAGCAGCCAAGATATGGGGCGCGAAAAACTGTTTTTT.

Only a few counts were recorded for this clonotype. The chain joins TRBV12-3 or TRBV12-4 to TRBJ2-3, with a possible D match to TRBD2 (6 bases). The CDR3 length is 13 residues. Trimming removed 5 bases at V and 4 bases at J, with 10 bases between. CDR3 nucleotides: TGTGCCAGCAGTCCTAGCGTAGCAGATACGCAGTATTTT. Translation: CASSPSVADTQYF.